This TCR beta chain was obtained from a study of cytomegalovirus exposure and HLA in healthy donors. The CDR3 is made up of 15 amino acids. V lost 6 bases and J lost 9; bases outside the gene matches: 10. Per the germline V gene, CDR1 is MNHEY and CDR2 is SVGAGI. Use of 60 Vbeta and 13 Jbeta primers characterized the PCR. Repertoires were generated with immunoSEQ multiplex PCR, while TCRdb's copy carries only in-frame clones and drops some. Of 50,000 or so clones in the sample, roughly 50% were seen once. The sample was PBMCs. J is TRBJ1-6 and V is TRBV6-5; 8 nucleotides align to TRBD1. The TCR sequence derives from a human donor in good health. CDR3 in DNA: TGTGCCAGCAGCGCAGGGGGCGGCCGGGGTTCACCCCTCCACTTT. It specifies CASSAGGGRGSPLHF.